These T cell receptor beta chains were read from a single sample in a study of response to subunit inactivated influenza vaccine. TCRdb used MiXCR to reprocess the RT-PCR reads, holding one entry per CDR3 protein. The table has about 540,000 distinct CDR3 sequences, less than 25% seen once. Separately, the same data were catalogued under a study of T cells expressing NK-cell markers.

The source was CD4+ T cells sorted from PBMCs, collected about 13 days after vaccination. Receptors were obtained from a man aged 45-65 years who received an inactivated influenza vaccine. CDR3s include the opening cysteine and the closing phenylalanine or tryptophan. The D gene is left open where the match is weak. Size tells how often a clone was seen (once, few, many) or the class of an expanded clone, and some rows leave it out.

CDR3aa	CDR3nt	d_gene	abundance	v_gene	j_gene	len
CASSIGGASALSNEQYF	TGCGCCAGCAGCATCGGCGGGGCTAGCGCCCTCAGTAACGAGCAGTACTTC	-	few	TRBV5-1	TRBJ2-7	17
CASSRDSGNTIYF	TGTGCCAGCAGCCGGGACTCTGGAAACACCATATATTTT	-	-	TRBV7-9	TRBJ1-3	13
CASSLRMGQGPYEQYF	TGTGCCAGCAGTTTAAGAATGGGACAGGGTCCCTACGAGCAGTACTTC	TRBD1	-	TRBV12-3/TRBV12-4	TRBJ2-7	16
CSARRDRGHEQYF	TGCAGTGCTAGAAGGGACAGAGGCCACGAGCAGTACTTC	TRBD1	few	TRBV20-1	TRBJ2-7	13
CASSPAGGNYEQYF	TGTGCCAGCTCACCGGCAGGGGGTAACTACGAGCAGTACTTC	TRBD1	-	TRBV18	TRBJ2-7	14
CATSLGSGGPRTGELFF	TGTGCCACCAGCCTGGGGAGCGGGGGACCACGGACCGGGGAGCTGTTTTTT	TRBD2	few	TRBV6-2/TRBV6-3	TRBJ2-2	17
CASSPTPFPQGLAGVYEQYF	TGTGCCAGCAGCCCGACCCCTTTTCCCCAGGGACTAGCGGGAGTGTACGAGCAGTACTTC	TRBD2	-	TRBV7-8	TRBJ2-7	20
CATSDALRTVNEQFF	TGTGCCACCAGTGATGCACTCCGGACGGTCAATGAGCAGTTCTTC	-	few	TRBV24-1	TRBJ2-1	15
CASSPGQIQETQYF	TGTGCCAGCAGCCCAGGACAAATTCAAGAGACCCAGTACTTC	-	few	TRBV28	TRBJ2-5	14
CASGGRKDTQYF	TGTGCCAGCGGAGGACGGAAAGATACGCAGTATTTT	-	-	TRBV12-3/TRBV12-4	TRBJ2-3	12
CASSDNIGTEAFF	TGTGCCAGCAGTGACAATATCGGCACTGAAGCTTTCTTT	-	once	TRBV2	TRBJ1-1	13
CASRWGQGAQPQHF	TGTGCCAGCAGATGGGGCCAGGGAGCTCAGCCCCAGCATTTT	-	-	TRBV12-3/TRBV12-4	TRBJ1-5	14
CASSLGSSGGHFKFF	TGCGCCAGCAGCTTGGGCAGTAGCGGGGGGCATTTTAAGTTCTTC	TRBD2	-	TRBV5-1	TRBJ2-1	15
CSVYFGRVYNEQFF	TGCAGCGTTTACTTCGGGAGGGTTTACAATGAGCAGTTCTTC	TRBD2	-	TRBV29-1	TRBJ2-1	14
CAWSFGGGGTDTQYF	TGTGCCTGGAGTTTCGGCGGGGGGGGCACAGATACGCAGTATTTT	TRBD2	few	TRBV30	TRBJ2-3	15
CASSLGTRLETQYF	TGTGCCAGCAGCTTAGGGACTCGGCTGGAGACCCAGTACTTC	-	-	TRBV7-9	TRBJ2-5	14
CASSLVHRGAGNEQFF	TGTGCCAGCAGCTTAGTGCACAGGGGCGCCGGGAATGAGCAGTTCTTC	TRBD1	-	TRBV7-2	TRBJ2-1	16
CAISELETQYF	TGTGCCATCAGTGAGTTGGAGACCCAGTACTTC	-	many	TRBV10-3	TRBJ2-5	11
CASSQGQGGANVLTF	TGTGCCAGCAGTCAAGGACAGGGTGGGGCCAACGTCCTGACTTTC	TRBD1	few	TRBV12-3/TRBV12-4	TRBJ2-6	15
CASSFLEGELFF	TGCGCCAGCAGCTTTCTAGAAGGGGAGCTGTTTTTT	-	few	TRBV5-1	TRBJ2-2	12
CASSVDPGDYGYTF	TGCGCCAGCAGCGTGGACCCTGGGGACTATGGCTACACCTTC	-	-	TRBV5-1	TRBJ1-2	14
CATSGTWRRGDTQYF	TGTGCCACCAGCGGGACTTGGCGGCGGGGGGATACGCAGTATTTT	TRBD2	few	TRBV15	TRBJ2-3	15
CASSTRQVLAGGYTF	TGTGCCAGCAGTACCCGCCAGGTGCTTGCTGGAGGCTACACCTTC	-	-	TRBV5-6	TRBJ1-2	15
CASSSGQADEQYF	TGTGCCAGCAGCTCGGGACAGGCAGACGAGCAGTACTTC	TRBD1	-	TRBV7-2	TRBJ2-7	13
CASSSEPSAMKHEKLFF	TGTGCCAGCAGCTCTGAACCCTCCGCAATGAAGCATGAAAAACTGTTTTTT	-	-	TRBV11-2	TRBJ1-4	17
CASSLGSRVESPLHF	TGTGCCAGCAGCTTAGGGTCCAGGGTAGAATCACCCCTCCACTTT	-	-	TRBV3-1	TRBJ1-6	15
CSAHSRGRAAGELFF	TGCAGTGCCCATAGCAGGGGGCGCGCGGCCGGGGAGCTGTTTTTT	TRBD1	few	TRBV20-1	TRBJ2-2	15